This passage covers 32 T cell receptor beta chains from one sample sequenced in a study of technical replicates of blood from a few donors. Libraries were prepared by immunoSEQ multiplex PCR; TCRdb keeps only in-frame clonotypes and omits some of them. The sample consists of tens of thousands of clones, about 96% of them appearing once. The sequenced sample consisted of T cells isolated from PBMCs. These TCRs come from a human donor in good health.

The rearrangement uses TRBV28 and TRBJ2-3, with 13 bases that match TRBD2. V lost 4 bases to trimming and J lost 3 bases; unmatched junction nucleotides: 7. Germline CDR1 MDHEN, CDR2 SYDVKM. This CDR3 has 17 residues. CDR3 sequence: CASSYPLAGGRTDTQYF. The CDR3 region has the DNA TGTGCCAGCAGTTATCCACTAGCGGGAGGGAGGACAGATACGCAGTATTTT.

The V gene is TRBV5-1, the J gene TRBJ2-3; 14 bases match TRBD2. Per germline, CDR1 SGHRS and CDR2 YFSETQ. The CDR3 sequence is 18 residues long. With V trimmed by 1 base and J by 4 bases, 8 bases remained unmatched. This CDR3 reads CASSLTGLAGVFADTQYF. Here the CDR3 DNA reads TGCGCCAGCAGCTTGACGGGACTAGCGGGAGTATTTGCAGATACGCAGTATTTT.

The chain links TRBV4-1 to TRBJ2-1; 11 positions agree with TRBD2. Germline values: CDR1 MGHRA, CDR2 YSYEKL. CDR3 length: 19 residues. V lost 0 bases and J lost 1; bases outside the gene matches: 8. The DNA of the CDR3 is TGCGCCAGCAGCCAAGATGAACTAGCGGGGGTATTATCCTACAATGAGCAGTTCTTC. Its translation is CASSQDELAGVLSYNEQFF.

CDR3 DNA: TGTGCCAGCAGCCCGAGACTTTTCGCGTTTGGCACAGATACGCAGTATTTT. Its protein product is CASSPRLFAFGTDTQYF. This chain links TRBV7-9 with TRBJ2-3; D is uncertain. In germline, CDR1 is SEHNR, CDR2 FQNEAQ (reference sequence). Trimming left V 5 bases short and J 1 base short, with 19 bases between. This CDR3 has 17 residues.

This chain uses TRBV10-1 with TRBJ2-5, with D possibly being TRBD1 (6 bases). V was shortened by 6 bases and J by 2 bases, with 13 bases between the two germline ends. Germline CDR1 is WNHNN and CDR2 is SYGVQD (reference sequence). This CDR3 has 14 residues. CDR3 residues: CASRDRDKQETQYF. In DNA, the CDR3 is TGCGCCAGCAGAGATAGGGACAAGCAAGAGACCCAGTACTTC.

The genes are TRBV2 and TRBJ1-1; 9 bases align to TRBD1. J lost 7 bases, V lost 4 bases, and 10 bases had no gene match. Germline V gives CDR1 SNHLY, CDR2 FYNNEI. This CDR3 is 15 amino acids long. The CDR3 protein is CASSGWDREKIEAFF. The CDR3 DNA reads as TGTGCCAGCAGTGGTTGGGACAGGGAGAAAATTGAAGCTTTCTTT.

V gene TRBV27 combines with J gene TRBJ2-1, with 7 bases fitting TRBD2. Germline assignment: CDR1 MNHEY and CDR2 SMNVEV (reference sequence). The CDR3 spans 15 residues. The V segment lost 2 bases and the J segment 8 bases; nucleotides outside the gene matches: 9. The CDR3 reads CASSLGLAEAHEQFF. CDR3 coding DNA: TGTGCCAGCAGTTTAGGGCTAGCGGAAGCCCATGAGCAGTTCTTC.

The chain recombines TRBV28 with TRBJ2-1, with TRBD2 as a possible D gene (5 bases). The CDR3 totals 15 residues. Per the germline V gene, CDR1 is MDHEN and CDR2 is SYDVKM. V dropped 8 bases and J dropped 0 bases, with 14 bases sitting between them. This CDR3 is CASLRTGSSYNEQFF. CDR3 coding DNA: TGTGCCAGCTTAAGGACGGGGAGCTCCTACAATGAGCAGTTCTTC.

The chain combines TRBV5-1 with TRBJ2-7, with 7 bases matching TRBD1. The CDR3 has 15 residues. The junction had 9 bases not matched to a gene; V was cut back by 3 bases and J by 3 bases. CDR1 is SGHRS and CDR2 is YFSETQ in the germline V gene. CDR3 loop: CASSSWTGPNYEQYF. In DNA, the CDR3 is TGCGCCAGCAGCTCCTGGACAGGACCCAACTACGAGCAGTACTTC.

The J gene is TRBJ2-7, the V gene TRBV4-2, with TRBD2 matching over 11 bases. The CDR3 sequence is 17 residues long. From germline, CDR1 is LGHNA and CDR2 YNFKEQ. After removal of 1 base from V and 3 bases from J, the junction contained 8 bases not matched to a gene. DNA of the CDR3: TGTGCCAGCAGCCAAGTCGGGGGACTAGCGGCGTTCTACGAGCAGTACTTC. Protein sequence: CASSQVGGLAAFYEQYF.

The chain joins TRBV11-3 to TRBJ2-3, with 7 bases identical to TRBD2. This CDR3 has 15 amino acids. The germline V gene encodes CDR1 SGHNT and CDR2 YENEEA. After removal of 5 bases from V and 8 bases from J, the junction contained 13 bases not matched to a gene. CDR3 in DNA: TGTGCCAGCAGCGCGCAGGGACTACAAACGGCTACGCAGTATTTT. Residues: CASSAQGLQTATQYF.

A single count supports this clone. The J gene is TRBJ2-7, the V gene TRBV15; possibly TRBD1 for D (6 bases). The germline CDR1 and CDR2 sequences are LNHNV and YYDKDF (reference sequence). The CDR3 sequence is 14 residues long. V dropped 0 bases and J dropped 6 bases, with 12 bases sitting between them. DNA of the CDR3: TGTGCCACCAGCAGAGATCCCGGGACACTCGAGCAGTACTTC. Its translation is CATSRDPGTLEQYF.

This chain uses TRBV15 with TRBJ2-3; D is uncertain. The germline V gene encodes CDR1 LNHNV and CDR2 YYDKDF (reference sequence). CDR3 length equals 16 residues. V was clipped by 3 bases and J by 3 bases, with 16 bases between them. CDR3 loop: CATSRRHFGPTDTQYF. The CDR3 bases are TGTGCCACCAGCAGGCGACATTTCGGTCCGACAGATACGCAGTATTTT.

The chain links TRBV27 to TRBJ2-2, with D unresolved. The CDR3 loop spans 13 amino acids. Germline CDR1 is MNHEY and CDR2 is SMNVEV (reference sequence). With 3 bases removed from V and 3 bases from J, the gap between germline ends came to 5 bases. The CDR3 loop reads CASSLSDTGELFF. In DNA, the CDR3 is TGTGCCAGCAGTTTGTCGGACACCGGGGAGCTGTTTTTT.

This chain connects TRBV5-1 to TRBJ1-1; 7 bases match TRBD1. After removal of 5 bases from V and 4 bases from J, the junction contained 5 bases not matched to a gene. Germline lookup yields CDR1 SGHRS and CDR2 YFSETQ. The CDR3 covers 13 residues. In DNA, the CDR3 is TGCGCCAGCAGGGATCAGGGGGGCACTGAAGCTTTCTTT. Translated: CASRDQGGTEAFF.

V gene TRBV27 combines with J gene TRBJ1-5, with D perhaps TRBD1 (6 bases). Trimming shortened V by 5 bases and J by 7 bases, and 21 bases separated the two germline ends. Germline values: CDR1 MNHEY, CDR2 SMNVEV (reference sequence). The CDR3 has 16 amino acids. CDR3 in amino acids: CASSPTPQGKRQPQHF. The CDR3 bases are TGTGCCAGCAGTCCCACTCCACAGGGTAAGAGGCAGCCCCAGCATTTT.

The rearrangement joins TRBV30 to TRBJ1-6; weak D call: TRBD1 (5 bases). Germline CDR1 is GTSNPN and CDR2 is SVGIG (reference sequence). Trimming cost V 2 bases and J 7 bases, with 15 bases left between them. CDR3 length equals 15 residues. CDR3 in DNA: TGTGCCTGGAGTATTACAGGCGCCCCCAATTCACCCCTCCACTTT. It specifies CAWSITGAPNSPLHF.

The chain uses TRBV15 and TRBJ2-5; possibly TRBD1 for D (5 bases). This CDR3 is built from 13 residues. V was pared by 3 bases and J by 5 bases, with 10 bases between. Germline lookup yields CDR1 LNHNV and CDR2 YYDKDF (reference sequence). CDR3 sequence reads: CATSRGLEETQYF. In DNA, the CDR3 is TGTGCCACCAGCAGGGGGCTTGAGGAGACCCAGTACTTC. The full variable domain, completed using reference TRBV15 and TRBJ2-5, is DAMVIQNPRYQVTQFGKPVTLSCSQTLNHNVMYWYQQKSSQAPKLLFHYYDKDFNNEADTPDNFQSRRPNTSFCFLDIRSPGLGDTAMYLCATSRGLEETQYFGPGTRLLVL.

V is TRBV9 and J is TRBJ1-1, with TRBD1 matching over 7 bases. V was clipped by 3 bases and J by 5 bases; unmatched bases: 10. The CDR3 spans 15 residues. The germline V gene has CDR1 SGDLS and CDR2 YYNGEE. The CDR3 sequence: CASSAIGQDNTEAFF. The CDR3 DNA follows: TGTGCCAGCAGCGCCATCGGACAGGATAATACTGAAGCTTTCTTT.

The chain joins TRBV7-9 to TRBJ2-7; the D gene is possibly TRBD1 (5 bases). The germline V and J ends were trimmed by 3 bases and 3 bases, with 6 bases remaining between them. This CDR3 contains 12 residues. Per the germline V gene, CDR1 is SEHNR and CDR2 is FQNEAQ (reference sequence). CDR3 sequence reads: CASSFQGYEQYF. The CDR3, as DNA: TGTGCCAGCAGCTTTCAGGGCTACGAGCAGTACTTC.

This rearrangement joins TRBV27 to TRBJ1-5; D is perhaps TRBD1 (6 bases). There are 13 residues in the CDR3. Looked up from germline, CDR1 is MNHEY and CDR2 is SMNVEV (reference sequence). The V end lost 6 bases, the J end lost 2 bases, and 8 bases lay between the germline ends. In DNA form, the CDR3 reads TGTGCCAGCAGCCCAGGGGGCAATCAGCCCCAGCATTTT. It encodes CASSPGGNQPQHF.

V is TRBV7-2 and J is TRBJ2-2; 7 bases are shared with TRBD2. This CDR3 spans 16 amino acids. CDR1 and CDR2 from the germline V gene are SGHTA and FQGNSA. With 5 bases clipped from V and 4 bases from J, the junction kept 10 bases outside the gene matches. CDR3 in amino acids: CASSPAGREPTGELFF. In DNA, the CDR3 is TGTGCCAGCAGCCCAGCGGGACGGGAACCCACCGGGGAGCTGTTTTTT. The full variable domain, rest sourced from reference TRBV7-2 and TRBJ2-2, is GAGVSQSPSNKVTEKGKDVELRCDPISGHTALYWYRQSLGQGLEFLIYFQGNSAPDKSGLPSDRFSAERTGGSVSTLTIQRTQQEDSAVYLCASSPAGREPTGELFFGEGSRLTVL.

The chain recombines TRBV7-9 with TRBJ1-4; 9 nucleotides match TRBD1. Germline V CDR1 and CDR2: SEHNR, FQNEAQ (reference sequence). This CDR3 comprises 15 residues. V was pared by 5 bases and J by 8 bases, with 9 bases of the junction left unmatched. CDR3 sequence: CASSVGQGLGEKLFF. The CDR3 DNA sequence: TGTGCCAGCAGCGTCGGACAGGGGTTGGGGGAAAAACTGTTTTTT.

As DNA, the CDR3 is TGTGCCAGCGCCATCACCGGTTACTCCTATAATTCACCCCTCCACTTT. It encodes CASAITGYSYNSPLHF. The chain has TRBV11-3 and TRBJ1-6; no clear D. Germline-derived CDR1 and CDR2 are SGHNT and YENEEA. This CDR3 spans 16 amino acids. Trimming removed 8 bases from V and 0 bases from J, with 14 bases in between.

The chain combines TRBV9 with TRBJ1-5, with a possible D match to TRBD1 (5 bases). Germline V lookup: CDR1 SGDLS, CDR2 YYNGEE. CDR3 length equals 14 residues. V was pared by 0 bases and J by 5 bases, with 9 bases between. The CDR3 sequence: CASSVGPGDQPQHF. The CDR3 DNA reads TGTGCCAGCAGCGTAGGCCCGGGGGATCAGCCCCAGCATTTT.

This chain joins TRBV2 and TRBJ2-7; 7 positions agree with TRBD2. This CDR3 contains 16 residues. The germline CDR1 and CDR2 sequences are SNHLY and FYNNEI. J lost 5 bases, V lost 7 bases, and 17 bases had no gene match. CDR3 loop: CASNRLGREGLHEQYF. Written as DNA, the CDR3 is TGTGCCAGCAATCGTCTGGGGAGGGAGGGCCTCCACGAGCAGTACTTC.

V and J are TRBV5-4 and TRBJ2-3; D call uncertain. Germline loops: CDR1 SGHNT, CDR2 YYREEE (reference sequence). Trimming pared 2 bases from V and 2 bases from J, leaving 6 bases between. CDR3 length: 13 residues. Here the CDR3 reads CASSFYITDTQYF. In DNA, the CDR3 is TGTGCCAGCAGCTTCTATATCACAGATACGCAGTATTTT.

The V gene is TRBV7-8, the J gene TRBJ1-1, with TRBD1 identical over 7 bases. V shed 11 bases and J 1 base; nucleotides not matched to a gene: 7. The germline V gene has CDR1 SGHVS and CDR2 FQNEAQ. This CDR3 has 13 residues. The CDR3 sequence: CAGVGDRNTEAFF. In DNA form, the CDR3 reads TGTGCCGGGGTGGGGGACAGGAACACTGAAGCTTTCTTT.

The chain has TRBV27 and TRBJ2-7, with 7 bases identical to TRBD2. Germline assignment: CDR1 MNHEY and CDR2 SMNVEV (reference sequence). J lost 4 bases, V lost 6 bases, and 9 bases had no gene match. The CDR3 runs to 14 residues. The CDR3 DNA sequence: TGTGCCAGCAGGGGCCCGGGGACTACGTACGAGCAGTACTTC. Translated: CASRGPGTTYEQYF.

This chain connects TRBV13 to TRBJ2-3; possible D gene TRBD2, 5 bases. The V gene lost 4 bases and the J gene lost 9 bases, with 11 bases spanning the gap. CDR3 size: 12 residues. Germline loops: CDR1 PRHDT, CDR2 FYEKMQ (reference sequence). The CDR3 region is CASSSEARTQYF. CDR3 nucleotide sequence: TGTGCCAGCAGCTCGGAGGCTCGGACGCAGTATTTT.

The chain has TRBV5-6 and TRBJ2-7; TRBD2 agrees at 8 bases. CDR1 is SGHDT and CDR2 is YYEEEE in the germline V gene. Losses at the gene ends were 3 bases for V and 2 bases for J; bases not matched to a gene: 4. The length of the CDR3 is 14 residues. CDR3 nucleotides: TGTGCCAGCAGCTCACTAGCGGCCCCCTACGAGCAGTACTTC. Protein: CASSSLAAPYEQYF. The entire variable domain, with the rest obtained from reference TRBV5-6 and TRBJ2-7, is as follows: DAGVTQSPTHLIKTRGQQVTLRCSPKSGHDTVSWYQQALGQGPQFIFQYYEEEERQRGNFPDRFSGHQFPNYSSELNVNALLLGDSALYLCASSSLAAPYEQYFGPGTRLTVT.

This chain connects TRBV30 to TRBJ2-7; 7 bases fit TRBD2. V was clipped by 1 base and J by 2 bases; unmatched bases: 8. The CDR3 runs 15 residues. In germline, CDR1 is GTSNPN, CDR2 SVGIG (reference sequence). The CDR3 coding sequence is TGTGCCTGGAGTGGCACCGGGACTATTCCCTACGAGCAGTACTTC. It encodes CAWSGTGTIPYEQYF.